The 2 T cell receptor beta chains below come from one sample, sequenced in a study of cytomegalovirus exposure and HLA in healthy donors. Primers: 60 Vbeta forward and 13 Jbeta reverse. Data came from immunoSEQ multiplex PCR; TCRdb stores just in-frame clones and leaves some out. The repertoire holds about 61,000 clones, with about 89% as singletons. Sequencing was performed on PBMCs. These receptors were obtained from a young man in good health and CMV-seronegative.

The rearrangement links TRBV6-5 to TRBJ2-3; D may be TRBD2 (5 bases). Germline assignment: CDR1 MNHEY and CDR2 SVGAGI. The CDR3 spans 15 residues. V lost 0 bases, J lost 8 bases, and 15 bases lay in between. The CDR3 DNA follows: TGTGCCAGCAGTTACTCGGGAGTGGGTATTGGTACGCAGTATTTT. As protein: CASSYSGVGIGTQYF.

CDR3: CASSLRGLSTGELFF. The CDR3 bases are TGTGCCAGCAGCTTGCGGGGGCTGAGCACCGGGGAGCTGTTTTTT. This rearrangement joins TRBV7-2 to TRBJ2-2, with a tentative D call TRBD2 (7 bases). Per germline, CDR1 SGHTA and CDR2 FQGNSA. V lost 3 bases and J lost 4, with 12 bases in between. The CDR3 is 15 residues long.